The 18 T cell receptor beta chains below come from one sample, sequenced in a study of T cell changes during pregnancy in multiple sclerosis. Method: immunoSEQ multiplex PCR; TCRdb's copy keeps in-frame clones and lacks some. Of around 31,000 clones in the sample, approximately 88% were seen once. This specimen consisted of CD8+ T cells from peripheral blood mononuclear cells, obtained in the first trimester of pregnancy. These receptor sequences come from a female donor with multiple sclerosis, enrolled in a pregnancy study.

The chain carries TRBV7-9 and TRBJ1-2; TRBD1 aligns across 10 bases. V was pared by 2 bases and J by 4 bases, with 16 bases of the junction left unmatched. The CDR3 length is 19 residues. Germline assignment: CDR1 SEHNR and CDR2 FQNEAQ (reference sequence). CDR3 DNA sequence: TGTGCCAGCAGCTTATTCACCCGTATTATTGGACAGGGGGGCTATGGCTACACCTTC. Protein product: CASSLFTRIIGQGGYGYTF.

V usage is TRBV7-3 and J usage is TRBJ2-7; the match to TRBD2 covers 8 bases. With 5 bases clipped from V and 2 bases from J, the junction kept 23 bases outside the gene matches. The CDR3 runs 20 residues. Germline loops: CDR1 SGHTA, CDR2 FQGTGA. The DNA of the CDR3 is TGTGCCAGCAGCCCCACTCCCTTCTTCATAGCGGGGCCCCAGACCTACGAGCAGTACTTC. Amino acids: CASSPTPFFIAGPQTYEQYF.

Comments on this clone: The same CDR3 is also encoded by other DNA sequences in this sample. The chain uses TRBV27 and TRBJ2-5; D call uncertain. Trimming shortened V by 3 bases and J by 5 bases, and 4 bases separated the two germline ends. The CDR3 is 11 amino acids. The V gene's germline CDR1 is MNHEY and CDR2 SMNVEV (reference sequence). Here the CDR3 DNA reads TGTGCCAGCAGTTTCAGGGAGACCCAGTACTTC. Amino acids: CASSFRETQYF.

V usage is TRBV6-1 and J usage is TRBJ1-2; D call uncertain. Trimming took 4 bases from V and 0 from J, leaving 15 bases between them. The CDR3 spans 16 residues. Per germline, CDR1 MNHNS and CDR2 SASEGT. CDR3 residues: CASSGPLGDSNYGYTF. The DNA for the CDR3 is TGTGCCAGCAGTGGGCCCTTGGGCGATTCTAACTATGGCTACACCTTC.

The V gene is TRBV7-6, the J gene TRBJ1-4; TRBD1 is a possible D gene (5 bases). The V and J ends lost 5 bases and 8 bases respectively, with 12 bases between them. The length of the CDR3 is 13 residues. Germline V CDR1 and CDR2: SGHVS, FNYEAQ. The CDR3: CASSPDTQEKLFF. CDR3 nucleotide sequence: TGTGCCAGCAGCCCGGACACCCAAGAAAAACTGTTTTTT. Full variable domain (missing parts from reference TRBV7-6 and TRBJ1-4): GAGVSQSPRYKVTKRGQDVALRCDPISGHVSLYWYRQALGQGPEFLTYFNYEAQQDKSGLPNDRFSAERPEGSISTLTIQRTEQRDSAMYRCASSPDTQEKLFFGSGTQLSVL.

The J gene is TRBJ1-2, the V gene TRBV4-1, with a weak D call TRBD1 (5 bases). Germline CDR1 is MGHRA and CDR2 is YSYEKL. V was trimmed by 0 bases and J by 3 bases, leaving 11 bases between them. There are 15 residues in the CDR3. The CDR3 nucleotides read TGCGCCAGCAGCCAAGAGCCGGGGGAGTACTATGGCTACACCTTC. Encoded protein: CASSQEPGEYYGYTF.

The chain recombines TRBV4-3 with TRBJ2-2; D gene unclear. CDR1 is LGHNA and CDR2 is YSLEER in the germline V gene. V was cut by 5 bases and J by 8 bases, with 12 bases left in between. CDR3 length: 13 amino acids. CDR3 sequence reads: CASSSRSSGELFF. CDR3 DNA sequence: TGCGCCAGCAGCTCCCGGTCGTCGGGGGAGCTGTTTTTT.

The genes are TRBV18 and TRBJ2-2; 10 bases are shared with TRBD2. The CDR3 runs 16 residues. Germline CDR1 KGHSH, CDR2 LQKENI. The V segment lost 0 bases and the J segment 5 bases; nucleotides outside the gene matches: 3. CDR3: CASSPPGLAETGELFF. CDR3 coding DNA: TGTGCCAGCTCACCACCAGGACTAGCGGAGACCGGGGAGCTGTTTTTT.

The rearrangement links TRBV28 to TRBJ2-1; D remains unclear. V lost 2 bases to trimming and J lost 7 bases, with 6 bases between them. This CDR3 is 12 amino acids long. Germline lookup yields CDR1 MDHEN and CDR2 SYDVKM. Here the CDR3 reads CASSLQLNEQFF. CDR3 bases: TGTGCCAGCAGTTTACAGTTAAATGAGCAGTTCTTC. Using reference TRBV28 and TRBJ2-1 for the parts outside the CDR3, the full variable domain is DVKVTQSSRYLVKRTGEKVFLECVQDMDHENMFWYRQDPGLGLRLIYFSYDVKMKEKGDIPEGYSVSREKKERFSLILESASTNQTSMYLCASSLQLNEQFFGPGTRLTVL.

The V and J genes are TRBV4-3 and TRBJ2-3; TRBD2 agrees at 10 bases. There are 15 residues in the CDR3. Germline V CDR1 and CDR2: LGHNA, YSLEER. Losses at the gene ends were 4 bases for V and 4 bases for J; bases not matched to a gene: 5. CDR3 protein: CASSPESGGADTQYF. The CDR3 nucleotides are TGCGCCAGCAGCCCCGAGAGCGGGGGGGCAGATACGCAGTATTTT.

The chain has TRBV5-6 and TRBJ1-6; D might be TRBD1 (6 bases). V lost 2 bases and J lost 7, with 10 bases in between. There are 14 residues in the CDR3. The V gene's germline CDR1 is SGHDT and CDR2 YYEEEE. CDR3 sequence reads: CASSLIQGNSPLHF. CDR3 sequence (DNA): TGTGCCAGCAGCTTAATACAGGGAAATTCACCCCTCCACTTT.

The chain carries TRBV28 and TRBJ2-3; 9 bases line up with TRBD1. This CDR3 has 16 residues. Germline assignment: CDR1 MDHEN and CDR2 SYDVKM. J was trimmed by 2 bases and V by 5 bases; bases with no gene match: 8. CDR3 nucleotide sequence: TGTGCCAGCAGTCCCCGGACAGGGGCGACCACAGATACGCAGTATTTT. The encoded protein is CASSPRTGATTDTQYF.

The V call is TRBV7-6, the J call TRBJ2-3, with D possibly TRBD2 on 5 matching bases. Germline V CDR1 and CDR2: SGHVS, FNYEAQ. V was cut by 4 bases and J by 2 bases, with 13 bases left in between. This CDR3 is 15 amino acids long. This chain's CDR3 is CASSSSGFSTDTQYF. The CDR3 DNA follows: TGTGCCAGCAGCTCCTCGGGATTCTCCACAGATACGCAGTATTTT.

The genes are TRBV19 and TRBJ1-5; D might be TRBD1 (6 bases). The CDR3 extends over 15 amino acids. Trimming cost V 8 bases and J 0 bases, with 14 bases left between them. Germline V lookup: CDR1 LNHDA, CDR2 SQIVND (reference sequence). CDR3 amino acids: CASQSGQNSNQPQHF. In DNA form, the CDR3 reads TGTGCCAGTCAATCCGGACAGAATAGCAATCAGCCCCAGCATTTT.

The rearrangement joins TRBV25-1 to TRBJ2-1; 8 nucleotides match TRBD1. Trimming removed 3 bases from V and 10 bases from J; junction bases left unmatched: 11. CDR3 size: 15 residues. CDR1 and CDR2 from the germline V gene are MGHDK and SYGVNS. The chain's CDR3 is CASSDYQGASGEQFF. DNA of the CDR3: TGTGCCAGCAGTGACTATCAGGGGGCGAGCGGGGAGCAGTTCTTC.

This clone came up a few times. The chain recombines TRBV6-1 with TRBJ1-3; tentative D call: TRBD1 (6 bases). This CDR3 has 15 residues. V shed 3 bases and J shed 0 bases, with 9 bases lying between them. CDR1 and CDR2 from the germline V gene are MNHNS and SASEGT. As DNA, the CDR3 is TGTGCCAGCAGTGACCGACAGGACTCTGGAAACACCATATATTTT. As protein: CASSDRQDSGNTIYF.

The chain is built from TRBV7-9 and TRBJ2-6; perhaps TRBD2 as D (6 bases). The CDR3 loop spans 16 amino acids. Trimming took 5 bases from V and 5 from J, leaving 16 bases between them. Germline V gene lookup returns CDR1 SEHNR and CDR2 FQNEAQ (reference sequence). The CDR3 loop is CASSHYTGGWANVLTF. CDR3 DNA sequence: TGTGCCAGCAGCCATTACACCGGGGGATGGGCCAACGTCCTGACTTTC.

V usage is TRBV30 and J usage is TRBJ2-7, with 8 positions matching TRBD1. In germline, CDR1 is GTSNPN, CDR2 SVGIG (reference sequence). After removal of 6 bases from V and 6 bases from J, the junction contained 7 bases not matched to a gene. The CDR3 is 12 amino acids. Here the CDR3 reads CACIWTGIEQYF. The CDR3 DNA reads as TGTGCCTGCATTTGGACAGGGATCGAGCAGTACTTC.